These T cell receptor beta chains were read from a single sample in a study of shared clonotypes between healthy human individuals. The protocol was immunoSEQ multiplex PCR, while the TCRdb copy is restricted to in-frame clones and leaves out a portion. The sample records about 2.2 million clones, around 93% being singletons. Source material: naive CD8+ T cells from PBMCs. The source of these receptors is a man younger than 35 in good health. Some clones in this sample may be carry-over from other donors' samples. The CDR3 runs from the conserved cysteine through the conserved F or W. Each record gives: D gene, V gene, clone size, J gene, CDR3 DNA, CDR3 protein. A D gene is named only where the DNA matches it firmly. Size is stated for part of the rows, as once, few or many counts, or as a class when the clone is expanded.

>TRBD2|TRBV28|NA|TRBJ2-5
TGTGCCAGCAGAGAGAGGAGGGAGGGCCCTCAAGAGACCCAGTACTTC
CASRERREGPQETQYF
>TRBD1|TRBV6-5|NA|TRBJ2-5
TGTGCCAGCAGTTACTCGACAGGGTGGGAGACCCAGTACTTC
CASSYSTGWETQYF
>TRBD1|TRBV4-1|NA|TRBJ1-2
TGCGCCAGCAGCTACCGGGACAGTGACCCTAACTATGGCTACACCTTC
CASSYRDSDPNYGYTF
>NA|TRBV28|NA|TRBJ2-2
TGTGCCAGCAGTTGGGGGACTGTAAACACCGGGGAGCTGTTTTTT
CASSWGTVNTGELFF
>NA|TRBV15|NA|TRBJ2-3
TGTGCCACCAGCAGTGCCCGGGGCAGGGGCCTTACAGATACGCAGTATTTT
CATSSARGRGLTDTQYF
>NA|TRBV6-1|NA|TRBJ2-7
TGTGCCAGCAGTGTCCAGGGGTACTCCTACGAGCAGTACTTC
CASSVQGYSYEQYF
>NA|TRBV7-9|once|TRBJ2-4
TGTGCCAGCAGCTCCACACAGGGTTTGAACATTCAGTACTTC
CASSSTQGLNIQYF
>NA|TRBV27|NA|TRBJ2-1
TGTGCCAGCAGTTTCGCCTGGGGGGAACTAAACAATGAGCAGTTCTTC
CASSFAWGELNNEQFF
>NA|TRBV9|NA|TRBJ2-7
TGTGCCAGCAGCGTAGTGGGGGCGCCCTCCTACGAGCAGTACTTC
CASSVVGAPSYEQYF
>NA|TRBV13|NA|TRBJ1-1
TGTGCCAGCAGCTGGGACTCGAACTTAGGGTTGAACACTGAAGCTTTCTTT
CASSWDSNLGLNTEAFF
>TRBD2|TRBV4-1|NA|TRBJ2-7
TGCGCCAGCAGCCTGCTTGGGACTAGCGGGCCGACCTACGAGCAGTACTTC
CASSLLGTSGPTYEQYF
>NA|TRBV5-1|NA|TRBJ2-1
TGCGCCAGCAGCTTGTTAGGGGGAGTGGCCTACAATGAGCAGTTCTTC
CASSLLGGVAYNEQFF
>NA|TRBV11-2|NA|TRBJ2-5
TGTGCCAGCAGCATAGCGGAAGAGACCCAGTACTTC
CASSIAEETQYF
>NA|TRBV28|NA|TRBJ1-1
TGTGCCAGCAGTTTAGGGATGTGGAACACTGAAGCTTTCTTT
CASSLGMWNTEAFF
>NA|TRBV11-2|NA|TRBJ1-6
TGTGCCAGCAGCTTAGATGGCAGGGTGCTCCATTCACCCCTCCACTTT
CASSLDGRVLHSPLHF
>TRBD1|TRBV7-9|NA|TRBJ2-5
TGTGCCAGCAGCCGGACAGGAGAGCAAGAGACCCAGTACTTC
CASSRTGEQETQYF
>NA|TRBV11-2|NA|TRBJ2-7
TGTGCCAGCAGCTCCTCGACCGATCCTACCTACGAGCAGTACTTC
CASSSSTDPTYEQYF
>TRBD1|TRBV27|NA|TRBJ2-7
TGTGCCAGCAGACCGGGACAGTCCTCCTACGAGCAGTACTTC
CASRPGQSSYEQYF
>NA|TRBV9|few|TRBJ1-1
TGTGCCAGCAGCGCCCCCAAGGGCCTGAACACTGAAGCTTTCTTT
CASSAPKGLNTEAFF
>NA|TRBV10-3|NA|TRBJ1-1
TGTGCCATCAGGGGGCCGAACACTGAAGCTTTCTTT
CAIRGPNTEAFF
>NA|TRBV19|NA|TRBJ2-5
TGTGCCAGTAGTGCGGGGACCCAAGAGACCCAGTACTTC
CASSAGTQETQYF
>NA|TRBV29-1|NA|TRBJ2-7
TGCAGCGTTGAACCGTCTAACTCCTACGAGCAGTACTTC
CSVEPSNSYEQYF
>NA|TRBV6-6|NA|TRBJ1-2
TGTGCCAGCACTACCGACAGCCATCGACGGTATGGCTACACCTTC
CASTTDSHRRYGYTF
>NA|TRBV27|NA|TRBJ2-5
TGTGCCAGCAGATATCTTACGGGGGAGACCCAGTACTTC
CASRYLTGETQYF
>NA|TRBV27|NA|TRBJ2-3
TGTGCCAGCAGTACTAGGCCAAGCACAGATACGCAGTATTTT
CASSTRPSTDTQYF
>TRBD1|TRBV11-2|once|TRBJ1-2
TGTGCCAGCAGCCACGGGACAGTCAACTATGGCTACACCTTC
CASSHGTVNYGYTF
>NA|TRBV6-5|NA|TRBJ2-5
TGTGCCAGCAGTTCGTCGACGGAGCTGAAGTCCCAGTACTTC
CASSSSTELKSQYF
>NA|TRBV10-2|NA|TRBJ1-1
TGCGCCAGCAGTGACGCGGTACATCTCGCCACTGAAGCTTTCTTT
CASSDAVHLATEAFF
>NA|TRBV27|NA|TRBJ2-3
TGTGCCAGCAGGCGCGTGTCGGGGATCGCAGATACGCAGTATTTT
CASRRVSGIADTQYF
>NA|TRBV5-6|NA|TRBJ1-1
TGTGCCAGCAGCCTTTCAGGGGACACTGAAGCTTTCTTT
CASSLSGDTEAFF
>TRBD2|TRBV27|NA|TRBJ2-2
TGTGCCAGCAGTTCAGCGACTAGCCTAGCCACCGGGGAGCTGTTTTTT
CASSSATSLATGELFF
>NA|TRBV2|NA|TRBJ2-7
TGTGCCAGCATCACAACTGGGGGTTGGGCCGGAGAGCAGTACTTC
CASITTGGWAGEQYF
>NA|TRBV28|NA|TRBJ2-7
TGTGCCAGCAGTTTGGCGAGGGGGACCGACTACGAGCAGTACTTC
CASSLARGTDYEQYF
>TRBD1|TRBV4-2|NA|TRBJ2-7
TGTGCCAGCAGCCCCCCTGGACAGGCTGCCTACGAGCAGTACTTC
CASSPPGQAAYEQYF
>NA|TRBV28|NA|TRBJ2-3
TGTGCCAGCAGTTTTTCATCCCTGAAGACCCACAGAGATACGCAGTATTTT
CASSFSSLKTHRDTQYF
>NA|TRBV2|NA|TRBJ2-2
TGTGCCAGACAGGTCGCACCGAACACCGGGGAGCTGTTTTTT
CARQVAPNTGELFF
>NA|TRBV29-1|NA|TRBJ2-7
TGCAGCGTTGTTGGGGCCGGGAACGAGCAGTACTTC
CSVVGAGNEQYF
>TRBD1|TRBV2|few|TRBJ1-5
TGTGCCAGCAAGACAGGGCGTAGCAATCAGCCCCAGCATTTT
CASKTGRSNQPQHF
>TRBD2|TRBV2|NA|TRBJ2-7
TGTGCCAGCAGAGGACTAGCGGTAGGGCTAGAGCAGTACTTC
CASRGLAVGLEQYF
>NA|TRBV7-9|NA|TRBJ2-7
TGTGCCAGCAGCTTGGGGCCCGGGTCAAGCTCCTACGAGCAGTACTTC
CASSLGPGSSSYEQYF
>NA|TRBV7-2|NA|TRBJ1-1
TGTGCCAGCAGCTCTAGGATGAACACTGAAGCTTTCTTT
CASSSRMNTEAFF
>TRBD1|TRBV2|NA|TRBJ2-7
TGTGCCAGCAGCCCAACTATGGGGGACAGGGTACCCTACGAGCAGTACTTC
CASSPTMGDRVPYEQYF
>NA|TRBV7-6|NA|TRBJ2-3
TGTGCCAGCAGCTTAGAGGCATCCCGACACACAGATACGCAGTATTTT
CASSLEASRHTDTQYF
>NA|TRBV9|NA|TRBJ2-6
TGTGCCAGCAGCGTCCAGGGACCCTGGGGGGACCGCTCTGGGGCCAACGTCCTGACTTTC
CASSVQGPWGDRSGANVLTF
>NA|TRBV7-6|NA|TRBJ2-3
TGTGCCAGCAGCTTTAGCGAGATGACAGTCACAGATACGCAGTATTTT
CASSFSEMTVTDTQYF
>NA|TRBV9|NA|TRBJ2-5
TGTGCCAGCAGCGAAAACCCTGAGGGGGACTTAGAGACCCAGTACTTC
CASSENPEGDLETQYF
>NA|TRBV15|NA|TRBJ2-3
TGTGCCACCAGCGAGAGAAGTCAGGGTGAGGGCACAGATACGCAGTATTTT
CATSERSQGEGTDTQYF
>NA|TRBV2|NA|TRBJ1-4
TGTGCCAGCAGTGAAACGGCCGCAACTAATGAAAAACTGTTTTTT
CASSETAATNEKLFF
>TRBD2|TRBV15|NA|TRBJ2-1
TGTGCCACCAGCAGGACGGGACTAGAAAACAATGAGCAGTTCTTC
CATSRTGLENNEQFF
>NA|TRBV4-1|once|TRBJ2-7
TGCGCCAGCAGCCAAGCAACGGAGGGACTCATACCCTACGAGCAGTACTTC
CASSQATEGLIPYEQYF
>TRBD1|TRBV7-3|NA|TRBJ2-4
TGTGCCAGCAGCCCACAGACAGGGGGCAAAAACATTCAGTACTTC
CASSPQTGGKNIQYF
>TRBD1|TRBV4-1|NA|TRBJ1-5
TGCGCCAGCAGCCAGGACAGGGGGCTGGGTCAGCCCCAGCATTTT
CASSQDRGLGQPQHF
>NA|TRBV19|NA|TRBJ2-1
TGTGCCAGTAGTGTTAGCGGAGGCTCCTACAATGAGCAGTTCTTC
CASSVSGGSYNEQFF
>NA|TRBV6-5|NA|TRBJ1-6
TGTGCCAGCAGTTACTTTGGGGGGCTGTTAGATTCACCCCTCCACTTT
CASSYFGGLLDSPLHF
>NA|TRBV19|NA|TRBJ2-7
TGTGCCAGTAGTATAGGAACACAGCACGAGCAGTACTTC
CASSIGTQHEQYF